This T cell receptor (beta chain) was obtained from a study of CD8 T cells in ankylosing spondylitis (dated by TCRdb to 2016 to 2017). General notes on the study: The study profiled T cell receptor beta repertoires in healthy donors and ankylosing spondylitis patients to find disease-linked TCR variants. The whole study cohort included some 100 healthy donors and around 24 ankylosing spondylitis patients. Peripheral blood was sampled, and synovial fluid was also collected from ankylosing spondylitis patients.

The data were produced on an Illumina HiSeq 2500. Quantitative 5'-RACE with molecular barcodes was the method used to prepare the TCR beta libraries. The authors' analysis ran thus. A new computational method based on a probabilistic model of VDJ rearrangement was used to identify disease-linked TCR variants. TCRdb cleaned the public reads at Q25 with fastp, built clones with MiXCR and kept in-frame beta chains. Rows are combined by CDR3 protein, so each entry shows the most common genes and DNA. V and J calls and clone size were set by TCRdb, not the authors. In this sample the table shows a few hundred thousand distinct CDR3 sequences, less than 25% of which occur a single time. In total, the top ten clones hold roughly 3.6% of the sample. Points on this clonotype: The antigen it binds to is not known. Within one base of it there is no much larger clone, and no base qualities were kept.

V lost 0 bases and J lost 8 bases; the stretch between them is 11 bases long. The CDR3 contains 15 residues, cysteine and phenylalanine counted. The sequence is cut down to CDR3 DNA, 45 bases in frame from base 1. The CDR1 and CDR2 encoded by the germline V gene are LGHNA and YNFKEQ. The research as a whole found: Blood from ankylosing spondylitis patients appeared to be characterized by a TCR beta motif composed of about eight highly homologous amino acid variants. Some of the motif variants had been reported before in the synovial fluid and blood of reactive arthritis patients, a finding that suggests common disease-initiation mechanisms. Significant enrichment of the disease-linked clones was reported in matched synovial fluid samples from ankylosing spondylitis patients. The disease-linked clones had a CD8+ phenotype and were found at relatively low frequencies in peripheral blood.

The rearranged chain carries TRBV4-2 and TRBJ1-6; the D region possibly corresponds to TRBD1 (6 bases align). Material: blood, either unsorted or a sorted T cell fraction (not recorded which). This receptor was obtained from a female donor with ankylosing spondylitis or in good health (not recorded which). The CDR3 sequence is CASSQEGHRDSPLHF. The bases read TGTGCCAGCAGCCAAGAGGGACATCGGGATTCACCCCTCCACTTT.